This TCR beta chain was recorded in a study of T cell changes during pregnancy in multiple sclerosis (dated by TCRdb to the late 2010s). About the investigation overall: Changes in the T cell repertoire over the course of pregnancy were examined in this study in women with multiple sclerosis.

Points on this clone: The specificity of this receptor is unknown. Base qualities are not recorded, but no much larger clone differs from it by a single base. Other DNA sequences in the sample encode the same CDR3.

The method was the immunoSEQ multiplex PCR assay. TCRdb retrieved this table from immuneACCESS and kept in-frame rearrangements only. Not all clones are present; in checked studies, unresolved V genes account for under half, and no reason is known for the remainder. A total of about 35,000 clones appear in this sample, 90% to 95% of them only once. Around 0.4% of the sample rests with the top ten. Via the germline V gene, CDR1 is SGHRS and CDR2 YFSETQ. V loses 0 bases of germline sequence and J loses 9 bases, and the interval between the two ends is 10 bases. Measured from the cysteine to the phenylalanine, the CDR3 is 13 residues long. The CDR3 DNA has 39 bases and is translated from base 1.

Recombination connected TRBV5-1 to TRBJ2-4, and perhaps TRBD1 as D gene, on 7 matching bases. The source of this sequence is a female donor with multiple sclerosis, enrolled in a pregnancy study. The sample in question was CD4+ T cells from peripheral blood mononuclear cells, obtained in the second trimester of pregnancy. The DNA sequence is TGCGCCAGCAGCTTGGGACAGGGAGGCATTCAGTACTTC. This is translated as CASSLGQGGIQYF. Where the CDR3 stops, the reference TRBV5-1 and TRBJ2-4 genes take over; the full variable domain is KAGVTQTPRYLIKTRGQQVTLSCSPISGHRSVSWYQQTPGQGLQFLFEYFSETQRNKGNFPGRFSGRQFSNSRSEMNVSTLELGDSALYLCASSLGQGGIQYFGAGTRLSVL.